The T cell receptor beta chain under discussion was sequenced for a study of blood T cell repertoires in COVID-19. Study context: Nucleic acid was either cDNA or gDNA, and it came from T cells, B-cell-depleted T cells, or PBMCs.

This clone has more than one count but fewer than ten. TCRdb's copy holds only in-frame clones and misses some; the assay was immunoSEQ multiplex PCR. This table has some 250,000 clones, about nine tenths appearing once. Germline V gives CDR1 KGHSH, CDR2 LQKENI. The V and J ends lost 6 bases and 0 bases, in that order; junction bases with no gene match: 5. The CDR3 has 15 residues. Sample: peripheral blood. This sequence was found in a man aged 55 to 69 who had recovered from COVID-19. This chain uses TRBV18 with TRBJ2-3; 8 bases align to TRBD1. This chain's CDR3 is CASSPGQASTDTQYF. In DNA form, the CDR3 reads TGTGCCAGCTCGCCGGGACAGGCTAGCACAGATACGCAGTATTTT.